This T cell receptor beta chain was obtained from a study of cytomegalovirus exposure and HLA in healthy donors. Whole-study results and caveats: A likely sequencing artifact accounted for one observed cluster of highly shared sequence variants. The authors enumerated some 160 TCR beta chains as linked to cytomegalovirus.

From germline, CDR1 is SGHVS and CDR2 FNYEAQ. Trimming pared 3 bases from V and 9 bases from J, leaving 15 bases between. The CDR3 has 15 amino acids. With 60 Vbeta and 13 Jbeta primers, the PCR was carried out. Libraries were prepared by immunoSEQ multiplex PCR; TCRdb keeps only in-frame clonotypes and omits some of them. Of around 110,000 clones listed, roughly four fifths are singletons. As to this clone: Antigen: not known.

The gene calls are TRBV7-6 and TRBJ1-6; weak D call: TRBD1 (6 bases). This clonotype originated in a man aged 60-69 years in good health and CMV-seronegative. The specimen sequenced was PBMCs. The CDR3 protein is CASSLGAGFGSPLHF. The CDR3 DNA sequence: TGTGCCAGCAGCTTGGGGGCAGGGTTCGGTTCACCCCTCCACTTT.